These 12 T cell receptor beta chains share one sample of origin, sequenced in a study of shared clonotypes between healthy human individuals. Sequencing used immunoSEQ multiplex PCR; TCRdb keeps in-frame clones, though not all of them. The sample gives under 2,500,000 clones, 95% of which show up once; roughly 0.13% is in the top ten. Source material: naive CD4+ T cells sorted from blood. Indicated subset: CD45RA+ positively selected. These receptors originate from a man between 18 and 29 years old in good health.

The gene calls are TRBV11-2 and TRBJ2-3, with D maybe TRBD2 (6 bases). Trimming took 1 base from V and 2 from J, leaving 16 bases between them. Looked up from germline, CDR1 is SGHAT and CDR2 is FQNNGV. There are 17 residues in the CDR3. CDR3 coding DNA: TGTGCCAGCAGCTTAGTTAAAGGACTACATTACACAGATACGCAGTATTTT. This sequence encodes CASSLVKGLHYTDTQYF.

On this clone: This specimen includes other DNA sequences encoding the same CDR3. The chain has TRBV10-3 and TRBJ1-5; TRBD1 is a possible D gene (5 bases). Germline lookup yields CDR1 ENHRY and CDR2 SYGVKD. With 3 bases removed from V and 6 bases from J, the gap between germline ends came to 9 bases. There are 13 residues in the CDR3. CDR3 region: CAISDGGGQPQHF. The CDR3 bases are TGTGCCATCAGTGATGGGGGGGGTCAGCCCCAGCATTTT.

The chain's CDR3 is CASTTRGRSPYEQYF. The CDR3 nucleotides read TGTGCCAGCACCACTCGGGGCAGGTCACCCTACGAGCAGTACTTC. The genes are TRBV9 and TRBJ2-7; D is possibly TRBD1 or TRBD2 (5 bases each). CDR1 and CDR2 (germline): SGDLS, YYNGEE. V lost 6 bases and J lost 2, with 18 bases in between. CDR3 length: 15 residues.

The CDR3 reads CATSRESAGERNQPQHF. Here the CDR3 DNA reads TGTGCCACCAGCAGAGAATCGGCAGGGGAACGCAATCAGCCCCAGCATTTT. The chain has TRBV15 and TRBJ1-5; TRBD1 might be the D (6 bases). The CDR3 spans 17 residues. Trimming removed 0 bases from V and 2 bases from J, with 14 bases in between. Germline-derived CDR1 and CDR2 are LNHNV and YYDKDF (reference sequence).

V usage is TRBV6-5 and J usage is TRBJ2-3; tentative D call: TRBD1 (6 bases). CDR3 length: 13 amino acids. Trimming pared 6 bases from V and 7 bases from J, leaving 14 bases between. Germline CDR1 is MNHEY and CDR2 is SVGAGI. DNA for the CDR3: TGTGCCAGCAGATCAAGCCGGGACAATACGCAGTATTTT. It encodes CASRSSRDNTQYF.

In nucleotides, the CDR3 is TGCGCCAGCAGTCACGAAACAGGGTTCCGGGAAAAACTGTTTTTT. This encodes CASSHETGFREKLFF. The V gene is TRBV4-1, the J gene TRBJ1-4; a possible D gene is TRBD1 (6 bases). The ends were cut back, 6 bases at V and 8 bases at J, with 19 bases in the middle. The CDR3 runs to 15 residues. Germline-derived CDR1 and CDR2 are MGHRA and YSYEKL.

The chain couples TRBV15 to TRBJ1-2; TRBD1 matches 9 bases. The CDR3 is 16 residues long. Germline CDR1 is LNHNV and CDR2 is YYDKDF (reference sequence). The J segment lost 0 bases and the V segment lost 2 bases, leaving 4 bases of the junction unmatched. CDR3 loop: CATSRTGTGSNYGYTF. The CDR3 DNA reads as TGTGCCACCAGCAGAACCGGGACAGGGTCTAACTATGGCTACACCTTC. Together with reference TRBV15 and TRBJ1-2, the CDR3 gives the full variable domain: DAMVIQNPRYQVTQFGKPVTLSCSQTLNHNVMYWYQQKSSQAPKLLFHYYDKDFNNEADTPDNFQSRRPNTSFCFLDIRSPGLGDTAMYLCATSRTGTGSNYGYTFGSGTRLTVV.

Concerning this clone: The identical CDR3 is also encoded by other nucleotide sequences in the sample. This chain connects TRBV18 to TRBJ1-2, with TRBD1 identical over 7 bases. CDR1 and CDR2 (germline): KGHSH, LQKENI. The CDR3 is made up of 14 amino acids. The V and J ends lost 6 bases and 3 bases, in that order; junction bases with no gene match: 7. CDR3 sequence reads: CASSHGTEDYGYTF. The CDR3 coding sequence is TGTGCCAGCTCGCACGGGACAGAGGACTATGGCTACACCTTC.

This sequence joins TRBV5-1 and TRBJ2-5; D gene unclear. Germline V gene data show CDR1 as SGHRS and CDR2 as YFSETQ. V shed 3 bases and J shed 5 bases, with 20 bases lying between them. This CDR3 is 16 amino acids long. The CDR3: CASSSRRGSLEETQYF. CDR3 bases: TGCGCCAGCAGCTCCCGCCGTGGATCCTTGGAGGAGACCCAGTACTTC. Using reference TRBV5-1 and TRBJ2-5 for the parts outside the CDR3, the full variable domain is KAGVTQTPRYLIKTRGQQVTLSCSPISGHRSVSWYQQTPGQGLQFLFEYFSETQRNKGNFPGRFSGRQFSNSRSEMNVSTLELGDSALYLCASSSRRGSLEETQYFGPGTRLLVL.

This clone was seen a single time. The identical CDR3 is also encoded by other nucleotide sequences in the sample. The chain carries TRBV18 and TRBJ2-6; D is unresolved. Trimming removed 0 bases from V and 4 bases from J, with 4 bases in between. Germline V gene data show CDR1 as KGHSH and CDR2 as LQKENI. The CDR3 has 14 amino acids. CDR3 in amino acids: CASSPPAGANVLTF. CDR3 nucleotides: TGTGCCAGCTCACCACCGGCAGGGGCCAACGTCCTGACTTTC.

The chain carries TRBV5-1 and TRBJ2-5; D may match TRBD1 or TRBD2 (5 bases each). V gave up 0 bases and J gave up 1 base, with 10 bases separating them. Per germline, CDR1 SGHRS and CDR2 YFSETQ. The CDR3 consists of 15 residues. The CDR3 region has the DNA TGCGCCAGCAGCTTGGGGGGACCAGCCCAAGAGACCCAGTACTTC. Its protein product is CASSLGGPAQETQYF.

Only a few counts were recorded for this clone. Other DNA sequences in the sample encode the same CDR3. The chain joins TRBV30 to TRBJ1-5; 9 bases match TRBD1. The CDR3 runs to 15 residues. Trimming took 0 bases from V and 2 from J; bases not matched to a gene: 2. The germline V gene has CDR1 GTSNPN and CDR2 SVGIG (reference sequence). The CDR3 bases are TGTGCCTGGAGTGTAGGGGACAGGGGCAATCAGCCCCAGCATTTT. Residues: CAWSVGDRGNQPQHF.